This T cell receptor beta chain was retrieved from a study of long-term antiretroviral therapy in people with HIV. Assay version v3.0 of immunoSEQ was used, and it was run at survey level. TCRdb keeps only in-frame clones here, not all; method: immunoSEQ multiplex PCR. This sample carries over 35,000 clones, 86% of them seen once, and the ten largest clones take roughly 3.9%. To note about this clone: Antigen specificity is unknown.

Study-wide results and caveats: Pre-ART expanded clones dominated the repertoire at every time point. Transplant donor controls retained higher diversity, though diversity increased after ART.

V lost 4 bases and J lost 2; bases outside the gene matches: 7. Germline V gives CDR1 SGHNT, CDR2 YYREEE (reference sequence). The CDR3 is 15 residues long. This clonotype originated in a woman aged 18-29 years with HIV. V usage is TRBV5-4 and J usage is TRBJ2-3; 7 bases are shared with TRBD2. The material sequenced was unsorted PBMCs, taken just before starting antiretroviral therapy. DNA for the CDR3: TGTGCCAGCAGCCAGGCCGGGACTAACACAGATACGCAGTATTTT. Translated: CASSQAGTNTDTQYF.